These 17 T cell receptor beta chains were all obtained from the same sample, sequenced in a study of T cell repertoires in cytomegalovirus infection. These receptors lack a known antigen. TCRdb reanalysed the reads using MiXCR and keeps one entry per CDR3 protein. The sample lists approximately 910,000 distinct CDR3 sequences; roughly a third were seen once. Here the sequenced sample was cultured CD8+ T cells from PBMCs, taken from culture after CMV antigen stimulation. The source is a human donor in good health (CMV status not recorded). Some clones in this sample may be carry-over from other donors' samples.

This clonotype was seen many times. The germline gene is not matched at one end of the junction; a read error may be the cause. Here the CDR3 reads CASSLSSYSNQPQHF. CDR3 DNA sequence: TGTGCCAGCAGCTTATCAAGCTATAGCAATCAGCCCCAGCATTTT. The chain couples TRBV27 to TRBJ1-5; D remains unclear. The germline V gene encodes CDR1 MNHEY and CDR2 SMNVEV (reference sequence). This CDR3 is 15 amino acids long.

The genes are TRBV6-5 and TRBJ2-1; D remains unclear. Germline loops: CDR1 MNHEY, CDR2 SVGAGI. This CDR3 contains 15 residues. V lost 4 bases to trimming and J lost 0 bases, with 10 bases between them. The CDR3 sequence: CASSWAGVSYNEQFF. CDR3 DNA: TGTGCCAGCAGTTGGGCCGGCGTCTCCTACAATGAGCAGTTCTTC.

This clonotype was picked up a small number of times. The chain carries TRBV27 and TRBJ2-3; D may be TRBD1 or TRBD2 (5 bases each). Trimming stripped 2 bases from V and 2 bases from J, with 11 bases between. The CDR3 totals 15 residues. In germline, CDR1 is MNHEY, CDR2 SMNVEV (reference sequence). This CDR3 is CASSLIGTTTDTQYF. The CDR3, as DNA: TGTGCCAGCAGTTTAATCGGGACGACCACAGATACGCAGTATTTT.

At least ten counts were recorded for this clonotype. V usage is TRBV7-2 and J usage is TRBJ1-5; D is undetermined. Trimming shortened V by 4 bases and J by 4 bases, and 8 bases separated the two germline ends. Germline loops: CDR1 SGHTA, CDR2 FQGNSA. The length of the CDR3 is 13 residues. CDR3 in DNA: TGTGCCAGCAGCTCAGACCCAAATCAGCCCCAGCATTTT. As protein: CASSSDPNQPQHF. The complete variable domain, with remaining parts taken from reference TRBV7-2 and TRBJ1-5, reads GAGVSQSPSNKVTEKGKDVELRCDPISGHTALYWYRQSLGQGLEFLIYFQGNSAPDKSGLPSDRFSAERTGGSVSTLTIQRTQQEDSAVYLCASSSDPNQPQHFGDGTRLSIL.

This clonotype was observed a few times. The V gene is TRBV20-1, the J gene TRBJ1-2; D gene ambiguous. The CDR3 length is 14 residues. Trimming removed 4 bases at V and 5 bases at J, with 17 bases between. CDR1 and CDR2 from the germline V gene are DFQATT and SNEGSKA (reference sequence). The CDR3: CSAIEGRSLYGYTF. CDR3 nucleotide sequence: TGCAGTGCTATTGAAGGACGGTCACTTTATGGCTACACCTTC.

This clonotype came up a few times. The chain recombines TRBV4-2 with TRBJ2-7; 11 bases line up with TRBD2. V shed 0 bases, J shed 1 base, and the junction held 8 bases outside the gene matches. The CDR3 covers 18 residues. Per germline, CDR1 LGHNA and CDR2 YNFKEQ. CDR3 DNA sequence: TGTGCCAGCAGCCAAGATGCGGCTAGCGGGGGGTATTCCTACGAGCAGTACTTC. It encodes CASSQDAASGGYSYEQYF.

This clonotype was picked up a small number of times. J is TRBJ1-1 and V is TRBV19; tentatively, D is TRBD1 (6 bases). The germline V and J ends were trimmed by 3 bases and 4 bases, with 12 bases remaining between them. CDR1 is LNHDA, CDR2 SQIVND, per germline (reference sequence). This CDR3 contains 14 residues. DNA for the CDR3: TGTGCCAGTAGTATCGGGGGCATGAGCACTGAAGCTTTCTTT. This translates into CASSIGGMSTEAFF.

This clonotype was seen repeatedly, ten times or more. This chain joins TRBV7-2 and TRBJ2-3; D unclear. The CDR3 extends over 15 amino acids. Germline V lookup: CDR1 SGHTA, CDR2 FQGNSA. The V end lost 1 base, the J end lost 0 bases, and 8 bases lay between the germline ends. The CDR3 sequence is CASSLVKSSTDTQYF. CDR3 DNA sequence: TGTGCCAGCAGCTTAGTGAAATCTAGCACAGATACGCAGTATTTT. The whole variable domain, remainder taken from reference TRBV7-2 and TRBJ2-3, is GAGVSQSPSNKVTEKGKDVELRCDPISGHTALYWYRQSLGQGLEFLIYFQGNSAPDKSGLPSDRFSAERTGGSVSTLTIQRTQQEDSAVYLCASSLVKSSTDTQYFGPGTRLTVL.

The rearrangement joins TRBV5-1 to TRBJ2-1; TRBD1 might be the D (6 bases). Germline CDR1 reads SGHRS; CDR2 reads YFSETQ. The CDR3 extends over 15 amino acids. V was clipped by 4 bases and J by 4 bases, with 15 bases between them. This CDR3 is CASSPEAGTYNEQFF. Here the CDR3 DNA reads TGCGCCAGCAGCCCTGAGGCAGGGACATACAATGAGCAGTTCTTC.

The genes are TRBV12-3 or TRBV12-4 and TRBJ2-5, with TRBD1 matching 10 bases. V was clipped by 5 bases and J by 5 bases; unmatched bases: 8. The CDR3 has 15 amino acids. The chain's CDR3 is CASSTPTGGAETQYF. The CDR3 DNA is TGTGCCAGCAGTACCCCGACAGGGGGCGCCGAGACCCAGTACTTC.

This chain joins TRBV10-3 and TRBJ2-7; TRBD1 might be the D (5 bases). The CDR3 totals 14 residues. Germline V gene data show CDR1 as ENHRY and CDR2 as SYGVKD. Trimming stripped 2 bases from V and 0 bases from J, with 8 bases between. The CDR3 here is CAISEGHLSYEQYF. Written as DNA, the CDR3 is TGTGCCATCAGTGAGGGACATCTCTCCTACGAGCAGTACTTC.

The gene calls are TRBV10-3 and TRBJ2-3; 11 positions agree with TRBD2. With 6 bases clipped from V and 4 bases from J, the junction kept 3 bases outside the gene matches. Germline CDR1 reads ENHRY; CDR2 reads SYGVKD. This CDR3 spans 14 amino acids. CDR3 protein: CAIRGTSGSDTQYF. As DNA, the CDR3 is TGTGCCATCAGGGGGACTAGCGGCTCAGATACGCAGTATTTT.

This sequence joins TRBV20-1 and TRBJ1-2; D is unresolved. CDR3 size: 13 residues. Looked up from germline, CDR1 is DFQATT and CDR2 is SNEGSKA (reference sequence). The CDR3 here is CTASRRIDYGYTF. Written as DNA, the CDR3 is TGCACCGCCAGTAGGCGCATCGACTATGGCTACACCTTC.

This clonotype has a handful of counts. This sequence joins TRBV4-2 and TRBJ2-2; the D gene is possibly TRBD2 (6 bases). This CDR3 is 18 amino acids long. V was clipped by 1 base and J by 1 base, with 16 bases between them. Looked up from germline, CDR1 is LGHNA and CDR2 is YNFKEQ. In DNA, the CDR3 is TGTGCCAGCAGCCAAGCGGTGAGGGACTTCAAGAACACCGGGGAGCTGTTTTTT. This gives the protein CASSQAVRDFKNTGELFF.

This clonotype was seen at least ten times. J is TRBJ2-1 and V is TRBV12-3 or TRBV12-4; 12 positions agree with TRBD1. V was pared by 5 bases and J by 9 bases, with 14 bases of the junction left unmatched. There are 17 residues in the CDR3. The DNA of the CDR3 is TGTGCCAGCAGTGAGATTGGTCCGGGACAGGGGGCCGGTGAGCAGTTCTTC. Its protein is CASSEIGPGQGAGEQFF.

The chain is built from TRBV27 and TRBJ2-3; 9 nucleotides agree with TRBD1. CDR3 size: 15 residues. Germline loops: CDR1 MNHEY, CDR2 SMNVEV (reference sequence). V gave up 5 bases and J gave up 4 bases; unmatched junction bases: 7. The CDR3 region has the DNA TGTGCCAGCAGTCTAACGAGGACAGGGGCAGATACGCAGTATTTT. Residues: CASSLTRTGADTQYF.

This rearrangement joins TRBV2 to TRBJ1-4, with 8 bases that match TRBD1. CDR3 length equals 17 residues. The ends lost 6 bases at V and 0 bases at J; junction bases unmatched: 9. CDR1 and CDR2 from the germline V gene are SNHLY and FYNNEI. CDR3: CASRPGTGRSTNEKLFF. In nucleotides, the CDR3 is TGTGCCAGCAGACCCGGGACAGGACGATCAACTAATGAAAAACTGTTTTTT.